The TCR beta chain under discussion was sequenced for a study of cytomegalovirus exposure and HLA in healthy donors. This clone was picked up one time. Its antigen is not identified. Losses at the gene ends were 0 bases for V and 3 bases for J; bases not matched to a gene: 12. Germline values: CDR1 SGHDT, CDR2 YYEEEE. The CDR3 contains 18 residues. General observations from the study: The investigators catalogued some 160 TCR beta chains as cytomegalovirus-associated.

The PCR made use of 60 Vbeta and 13 Jbeta primers. Produced via immunoSEQ multiplex PCR; TCRdb's table is partial and in-frame only. The repertoire holds 120,000 to 150,000 clones, with roughly 79% as singletons. The rearrangement uses TRBV5-6 and TRBJ2-5; TRBD2 agrees at 9 bases. This receptor was obtained from a man in his late teens or twenties in good health and CMV-seronegative. Sequencing was carried out using PBMCs. The CDR3 sequence: CASSLELAGLTNKETQYF. DNA of the CDR3: TGTGCCAGCAGCTTGGAACTAGCGGGCCTCACAAACAAAGAGACCCAGTACTTC.